This section outlines one T cell receptor beta chain sequence together with its context. Its specificity is not known. The data originate from a study of vaccination effects on CD4 cells after COVID-19. Study details: Two-dose vaccination with either BNT162b2 or mRNA-1273 was given to the participants. Findings and caveats of the study: Spike-reactive clones detected post-vaccine in convalescents consisted mainly of new vaccine-induced clones.

Germline values: CDR1 SGHVS, CDR2 FQNEAQ. CDR3 length: 15 residues. V lost 4 bases and J lost 4; bases outside the gene matches: 6. Antigen-specific CD4+ T cells were expanded (with viral peptide pools) by the ViraFEST assay ahead of sequencing. After less than 11 days in culture, the CD4+ T cells were isolated. Infection dated between March and December 2020, before the Alpha, Beta and Delta variants reached the United States. Cultures received IL-2 medium that replaced half the medium on days 3 and 7. Assay used: immunoSEQ multiplex PCR; TCRdb lists only in-frame clones, some missing. The sample records 70,000 or so clones, around 70% being singletons.

The specimen comprised CD4+ T cells from PBMCs cultured with HIV peptides, sampled before COVID-19 vaccination. Indicated subset: HIV-1 Nef peptide pool negative control/reference culture. The TCR originated in a human donor who had a prior SARS-CoV-2 infection. This chain joins TRBV7-8 and TRBJ2-2; 7 positions match TRBD1. CDR3 nucleotides: TGTGCCAGCAGCTCACGGGGACAGACCACCGGGGAGCTGTTTTTT. This gives the protein CASSSRGQTTGELFF. The full variable domain, with the rest looked up from reference TRBV7-8 and TRBJ2-2, is GAGVSQSPRYKVAKRGQDVALRCDPISGHVSLFWYQQALGQGPEFLTYFQNEAQLDKSGLPSDRFFAERPEGSVSTLKIQRTQQEDSAVYLCASSSRGQTTGELFFGEGSRLTVL.